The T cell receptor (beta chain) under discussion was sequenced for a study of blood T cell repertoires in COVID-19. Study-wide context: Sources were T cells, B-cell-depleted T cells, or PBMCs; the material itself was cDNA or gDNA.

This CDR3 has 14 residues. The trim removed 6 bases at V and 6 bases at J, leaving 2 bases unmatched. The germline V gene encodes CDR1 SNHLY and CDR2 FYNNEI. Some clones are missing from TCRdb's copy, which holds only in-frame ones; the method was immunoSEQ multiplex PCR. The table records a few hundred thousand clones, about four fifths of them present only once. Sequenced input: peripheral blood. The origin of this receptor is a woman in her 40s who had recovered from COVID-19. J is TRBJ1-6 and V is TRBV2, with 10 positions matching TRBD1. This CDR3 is CASRGQGPNSPLHF. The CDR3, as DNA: TGTGCCAGCAGGGGACAGGGGCCTAATTCACCCCTCCACTTT. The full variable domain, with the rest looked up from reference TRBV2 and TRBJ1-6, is EPEVTQTPSHQVTQMGQEVILRCVPISNHLYFYWYRQILGQKVEFLVSFYNNEISEKSEIFDDQFSVERPDGSNFTLKIRSTKLEDSAMYFCASRGQGPNSPLHFGNGTRLTVT.